This T cell receptor beta chain was sequenced in a study of patients and donors after allogeneic stem cell transplantation. Germline-derived CDR1 and CDR2 are MDHEN and SYDVKM. V lost 6 bases and J 7 bases, leaving 15 bases between the germline ends. This CDR3 is built from 14 residues. TCRdb re-called the RT-PCR reads through MiXCR, storing one row per CDR3 protein. Of 70,000 to 100,000 distinct CDR3 sequences listed, approximately 5% are singletons. This clonotype showed up just a few times. This TCR came from a human donor who was either an allogeneic HSCT recipient or a stem cell or donor lymphocyte infusion donor (not recorded which). It is not recorded whose cells these are; they may come from a transplant donor. Source material: blood, either unsorted or a sorted T cell fraction (not recorded which). The gene calls are TRBV28 and TRBJ1-4; a weak D match, TRBD1 (5 bases). CDR3 nucleotides: TGTGCCAGCAGCCCCCCCGCTAGGGGTGAAAAACTGTTTTTT. It codes for CASSPPARGEKLFF.